Each of the 23 T cell receptor beta chains below was sequenced from the same sample in a study of tumor-infiltrating lymphocytes in primary liver carcinoma. Total RNA amounting to 500 ng was the source from which TCR beta cDNA was made with a constant-region primer. Investigators got TCR beta libraries out of three nested multiplex PCR rounds, done with slightly modified ARM-PCR. The opening two PCR rounds, nine to eleven cycles each, paired TRBV1-TRBV30 forward primers with a C-beta reverse primer. TCRdb fed the multiplex PCR reads into MiXCR, producing one record per CDR3 protein. The sample includes 95,000 to 100,000 distinct CDR3 sequences, approximately 70% of them seen just once. It was from around 20-30 mg of unsorted bulk tissue that RNA and DNA were co-extracted. Specimen: liver tumor tissue from sampling region 2. Subset in this sample: tumor region T2, inferior pole. These receptors were taken from a woman aged 55-69 years with primary liver carcinoma and hepatitis B virus infection.

The table lists this clonotype with many counts. At one end, the junction sequence differs from germline, possibly due to a read error. This sequence joins TRBV11-3 and TRBJ2-5; 7 bases agree with TRBD1. The CDR3 has 15 residues. Germline V lookup: CDR1 SGHNT, CDR2 YENEEA. In DNA form, the CDR3 reads TGTGCCAGCAGCTTAGGTAGAGGGGGCCAAGAGGCCCAGTACTTC. This codes for CASSLGRGGQEAQYF.

This clonotype has just one count. The germline gene is not matched at one end of the junction; a read error may be the cause. CDR3 DNA sequence: TGCGCCAGCAGCCAAGTAGACGTGGGATTTCCGACAGGGGAGCTGTTTTTC. It translates to CASSQVDVGFPTGELFF. The V and J genes are TRBV4-1 and TRBJ2-2; 8 positions match TRBD1. CDR1 is MGHRA and CDR2 is YSYEKL in the germline V gene. CDR3 length equals 17 residues.

This clonotype was counted a few times. A much larger clonotype is one base distant, so this may be a read error. The chain combines TRBV12-3 or TRBV12-4 with TRBJ2-2; TRBD2 aligns across 9 bases. Trimming cost V 7 bases and J 7 bases; bases outside gene matches: 10. The CDR3 extends over 15 amino acids. The CDR3 nucleotides read TGTGCCAGCAATCGCGGGGGGGCCTCTGTCGGGGAGCTGTTTTTT. Its translation: CASNRGGASVGELFF.

In its sample, this clonotype was seen many times. CDR3 sequence reads: CASRLAGRTGELFF. The CDR3 nucleotides are TGTGCCAGCCGACTAGCGGGACGCACCGGGGAGCTGTTTTTT. V usage is TRBV6-6 and J usage is TRBJ2-2, with TRBD2 matching 11 bases. Germline CDR1 reads MNHNY; CDR2 reads SVGAGI (reference sequence). V was pared by 8 bases and J by 4 bases, with 3 bases of the junction left unmatched. This CDR3 spans 14 amino acids.

Only a few counts were recorded for this clonotype. The chain recombines TRBV2 with TRBJ1-2; 7 bases match TRBD1. The CDR3 runs to 14 residues. The junction had 8 bases not matched to a gene; V was cut back by 5 bases and J by 5 bases. Germline CDR1 is SNHLY and CDR2 is FYNNEI. In nucleotides, the CDR3 is TGTGCCAGCAGTTCTGACAGGGAGTGGTATGGCTACACCTTC. Amino acids: CASSSDREWYGYTF.

This clonotype was picked up many times. V is TRBV6-1 and J is TRBJ2-7; the match to TRBD1 covers 9 bases. The germline gives CDR1 MNHNS, CDR2 SASEGT. After removal of 6 bases from V and 0 bases from J, the junction contained 3 bases not matched to a gene. The CDR3 length is 14 residues. CDR3 loop: CASRWTGASYEQYF. CDR3 DNA: TGTGCCAGCAGGTGGACAGGGGCCTCCTACGAGCAGTACTTC.

This clonotype is medium-sized by share. This chain connects TRBV12-3 or TRBV12-4 to TRBJ2-7, with 10 nucleotides matching TRBD1. The CDR3 loop spans 13 amino acids. J lost 9 bases, V lost 4 bases, and 6 bases had no gene match. CDR3 sequence (DNA): TGTGCCAGCAGTTCGTCAGGGGACAGGGGGCAGTACTTC. This sequence encodes CASSSSGDRGQYF.

Of note for this clonotype: The junction differs from germline at one of its ends, possibly a read error. The rearrangement joins TRBV6-1 to TRBJ2-7; D may be TRBD1 (6 bases). The CDR3 sequence is 14 residues long. The germline gives CDR1 MNHNS, CDR2 SASEGT. The CDR3 reads CASSGGRGSDEQHF. The CDR3 DNA is TGTGCCAGCAGTGGAGGAAGGGGGTCGGACGAGCAGCACTTC.

This clonotype was counted many times. The V gene is TRBV4-2, the J gene TRBJ2-7, with 8 bases matching TRBD2. The CDR3 length is 15 residues. The junction had 7 bases not matched to a gene; V was cut back by 3 bases and J by 3 bases. Germline CDR1 is LGHNA and CDR2 is YNFKEQ. CDR3 sequence: CASSHNSGTSYEQYF. The CDR3, as DNA: TGTGCCAGCAGCCATAATAGTGGGACTAGCTACGAGCAGTACTTC.

This clonotype was observed a handful of times. A much more abundant neighbour one base away suggests this may be a read error. V usage is TRBV10-3 and J usage is TRBJ1-5; D is perhaps TRBD1 (6 bases). Germline lookup yields CDR1 ENHRY and CDR2 SYGVKD. The CDR3 is made up of 15 amino acids. The DNA of the CDR3 is TGTGCCATCGCGGGGGCAGGGGCTAGCGATCAGCCCCAGCATTTT. It specifies CAIAGAGASDQPQHF.

The chain uses TRBV12-3 or TRBV12-4 and TRBJ1-6; TRBD1 is a possible D gene (6 bases). This CDR3 has 15 amino acids. Trimming removed 3 bases from V and 7 bases from J, with 13 bases in between. CDR3 bases: TGTGCCAGCAGTTTTCGACAGGAGGTCAATTCACCCCTCCACTTT. Protein product: CASSFRQEVNSPLHF.

Concerning this clonotype itself: The conserved closing phenylalanine or tryptophan is absent in this CDR3, likely reflecting a read error. V is TRBV11-2 and J is TRBJ2-1; D may be TRBD2 (7 bases). This CDR3 spans 14 amino acids. Germline lookup yields CDR1 SGHAT and CDR2 FQNNGV. The CDR3 reads CASSVGGADNEQFL. The CDR3 coding sequence is TGTGCTAGCAGCGTGGGGGGGGCAGACAATGAACAGTTCTTA.

In regard to this clonotype: Relative to the germline gene, one junction end is altered; a read error may explain this. V is TRBV11-3 and J is TRBJ1-1; no definite D call. Germline V gene data show CDR1 as SGHNT and CDR2 as YENEEA. This CDR3 is built from 16 residues. CDR3 loop: CDSSLVGEYWNTEPFF. The CDR3 nucleotides are TGTGACAGCAGCTTAGTCGGGGAATACTGGAACACTGAACCTTTCTTT. The variable domain in full, completed from reference TRBV11-3 and TRBJ1-1, reads EAGVVQSPRYKIIEKKQPVAFWCNPISGHNTLYWYLQNLGQGPELLIRYENEEAVDDSQLPKDRFSAERLKGVDSTLKIQPAELGDSAVYLCDSSLVGEYWNTEPFFGQGTRLTVV.

In DNA, the CDR3 is TGTGCCAGCAGCCAAGGGGGGTTACAGTTCTTC. This codes for CASSQGGLQFF. This chain links TRBV11-2 with TRBJ2-7; either TRBD1 or TRBD2 may supply D (6 bases each). Near its end, the DNA agrees better with TRBJ2-1, so the J call may be wrong. Germline lookup yields CDR1 SGHAT and CDR2 FQNNGV. The CDR3 sequence is 11 residues long.

With regard to this clonotype: The CDR3 ends on some other residue instead of the conserved phenylalanine or tryptophan, so this is likely a read error. This chain links TRBV6-4 with TRBJ2-3, with a tentative D call TRBD1 (6 bases). Trimming stripped 0 bases from V and 9 bases from J, with 16 bases between. Germline CDR1 MRHNA, CDR2 SNTAGT. The length of the CDR3 is 15 residues. CDR3 nucleotides: TGTGCCAGCAGTGACTCGAGGACAGACATCGAAACGCAGTATATT. Translation gives CASSDSRTDIETQYI.

Of note for this clonotype: A much bigger clone sits one base away, suggesting this may be a read error. The chain employs TRBV5-6 and TRBJ1-5; D is ambiguous. Germline V gene data show CDR1 as SGHDT and CDR2 as YYEEEE. The CDR3 consists of 16 residues. V lost 7 bases and J 1 base, leaving 18 bases between the germline ends. CDR3 bases: TGTGCCAGCGGCCGGACCCTGGGTTTAAGCAATCAGCCCCAGCATTTT. Its translation is CASGRTLGLSNQPQHF.

A note on this clonotype: Because the CDR3 is missing its conserved closing phenylalanine or tryptophan, this is likely a read error. The rearrangement uses TRBV28 and TRBJ2-7, with D possibly TRBD1 on 7 matching bases. This CDR3 contains 16 residues. Per germline, CDR1 MDHEN and CDR2 SYDVKM. DNA for the CDR3: TGTGCCAGTAGTTTAGGGGGGACAGCAGGGATCTACGAGCAGTACTTA. It encodes CASSLGGTAGIYEQYL.

A word on this clonotype: A read error is likely, as this CDR3 ends without the conserved phenylalanine or tryptophan. The rearrangement links TRBV4-2 to TRBJ2-7; no clear D. CDR1 LGHNA and CDR2 YNFKEQ come from the germline V gene. This CDR3 has 12 amino acids. The CDR3 DNA sequence: TGTGCCCGCAGCCACCCGTCGAGCGAGCAGTACCTC. Its protein product is CARSHPSSEQYL.

In this sample, this clonotype turned up many times. The chain is built from TRBV6-2 or TRBV6-3 and TRBJ2-1; TRBD2 is a possible D gene (6 bases). The CDR3 consists of 14 residues. The V end was cut by 7 bases, the J end by 5 bases, with 15 bases between. Germline CDR1 reads MNHEY; CDR2 reads SVGEGT. CDR3 in DNA: TGTGCCAGCAACCTCCTCCGGGGGAACAATGAGCAGTTCTTC. This gives the protein CASNLLRGNNEQFF.

On this clonotype itself: It may be a read error: a sequence one base away is much more abundant. The chain recombines TRBV28 with TRBJ2-5, with D maybe TRBD2 (6 bases). V was shortened by 6 bases and J by 0 bases, with 20 bases between the two germline ends. Germline V gives CDR1 MDHEN, CDR2 SYDVKM. The CDR3 runs 17 residues. Written as DNA, the CDR3 is TGTGCCAGCAGAGAGACGGGCGGGGTACGGTACCAAGAGACCCAGTACTTC. It specifies CASRETGGVRYQETQYF.

Points on this clonotype: A read error may account for a junction end that differs from germline. The V call is TRBV12-3 or TRBV12-4, the J call TRBJ2-5; 9 positions agree with TRBD2. The CDR3 length is 15 residues. For the CDR3, the DNA is TGTGCCAGCAGTTTATTAGCGGGGGAACATGAGACTCAGTACTTC. Protein: CASSLLAGEHETQYF.

Worth noting for this clonotype: One junction end does not reproduce the germline sequence, and a read error may be involved. V gene TRBV6-1 combines with J gene TRBJ2-7; D possibly corresponds to TRBD2 (6 bases). The germline gives CDR1 MNHNS, CDR2 SASEGT. The CDR3 is 14 residues long. CDR3 region: CAGSEWGLSYEQYF. For the CDR3, the DNA is TGTGCCGGCAGTGAATGGGGACTGTCCTACGAGCAGTACTTC.

Remarks on this clonotype: A junction boundary mismatches the germline segment, possibly from a read error. The V call is TRBV11-2, the J call TRBJ2-5, with 9 bases that match TRBD2. The CDR3 has 15 amino acids. Germline CDR1 and CDR2: SGHAT and FQNNGV. The chain's CDR3 is CASSYSVVAGETQYF. The DNA for the CDR3 is TGTGCCAGCAGCTACTCCGTGGTAGCGGGAGAGACCCAGTACTTT.